This record covers a single T cell receptor (beta chain). As yet, its antigen is unknown. This specimen comes from a study of type 1 regulatory T cells. Study background: This in vitro CD4 product, T-allo10, is enriched for Tr1 cells and alloantigen-specific.

The trim removed 6 bases at V and 5 bases at J, leaving 3 bases unmatched. The CDR3 extends over 14 amino acids. Germline lookup yields CDR1 SNHLY and CDR2 FYNNEI. Using its own MiXCR run on the reads, TCRdb lists one record per CDR3 protein. The sample records tens of thousands of distinct CDR3 sequences, around 47% being singletons. The sequence was collected from a human donor in good health. The gene calls are TRBV2 and TRBJ1-6, with 8 bases matching TRBD1. Sequencing was done on a sample of cultured T cells, either the whole culture or a sorted T cell fraction (not recorded which). CDR3 DNA: TGTGCCAGCAGAGGACAGGGAGATAATTCACCCCTCCACTTT. It yields the protein CASRGQGDNSPLHF.